This TCR beta chain appears in the sequencing data of a study of cytomegalovirus exposure and HLA in healthy donors. In regard to this clone: Its antigen is not known.

Regarding the study as a whole: Both high specificity and high sensitivity reportedly marked the classifier's diagnosis of cytomegalovirus status. Later analysis reportedly placed an Asian-associated ancestry cluster below the roughly 600-donor mean in N-insertions.

PCR amplification relied on 60 Vbeta primers (plus 13 Jbeta primers). Some clones are missing from TCRdb's copy, which holds only in-frame ones; the method was immunoSEQ multiplex PCR. The sample consists of about 160,000 clones, about 83% of them appearing once. Germline V gives CDR1 SGHDT, CDR2 YYEEEE. The CDR3 has 13 amino acids. V was clipped by 3 bases and J by 2 bases, with 8 bases between them. The sequenced material came from PBMCs. The receptor's source is a woman aged 25 to 39 in good health and CMV-seronegative. The chain is built from TRBV5-6 and TRBJ1-2; D unresolved. In nucleotides, the CDR3 is TGTGCCAGCAGCTCCCAGTGGAACTATGGCTACACCTTC. It is translated as CASSSQWNYGYTF.